This TCR beta chain was captured by sequencing in a study of molecular identifiers for immune sequencing clone quantification. Study outcomes and limitations: Whereas naive cells kept under 1% of molecules in clones above 20 RNA copies, such clones held over 97% in effectors.

TCRdb re-analysed the PCR reads in MiXCR, keeping a single row per CDR3 protein. The repertoire includes some 12,000 distinct CDR3 sequences, 15% to 20% of them detected once, and around 1.5% sits in the top ten. Germline CDR1 is MGHRA and CDR2 is YSYEKL. The CDR3 runs 16 residues. The ends lost 2 bases at V and 1 base at J; junction bases unmatched: 4. Turning to this clonotype: Its antigen remains unknown.

Sequenced material: naive CD8+ T cells from blood, with Jurkat cell RNA spiked in. Subset indicated: FACS-sorted CD8+CD4-CCR7+CD45RA+ naive T cells. V and J are TRBV4-1 and TRBJ1-1; 10 positions agree with TRBD1. This TCR was recovered from a human donor in good health. Some libraries in this study had Jurkat cell RNA spiked in. CDR3 nucleotide sequence: TGCGCCAGCAGCCAACACAGACAGGGGGCGAACACTGAAGCTTTCTTT. This encodes CASSQHRQGANTEAFF.